This T cell receptor beta chain was documented in a study of T cells after somatic rescue of genetic block. The table came from immunoSEQ multiplex PCR; TCRdb's copy has only in-frame clones and leaves some out. The sample includes about 67,000 clones, around 92% of them seen just once. The clonotype comes from a man in his forties or fifties. What was sequenced was peripheral blood mononuclear cells (PBMCs).

The chain's CDR3 is CASSTRAPGQDTQYF. The CDR3 DNA reads TGTGCCAGTAGTACCCGGGCCCCAGGGCAAGATACGCAGTATTTT. This chain joins TRBV19 and TRBJ2-3, with a weak D call TRBD1 (5 bases). Deletions cut 4 bases from V and 5 bases from J, with 16 bases between. The CDR3 spans 15 residues. In germline, CDR1 is LNHDA, CDR2 SQIVND (reference sequence).